This T cell receptor (beta chain) was sequenced in a study of Ad26.COV2.S vaccination and SARS-CoV-2 variants. Germline V CDR1 and CDR2: LGHNA, YSLEER. The CDR3 spans 19 residues. V gave up 2 bases and J gave up 2 bases; unmatched junction bases: 11. Treatment denoted: some 20 received Ad26.COV2.S at low or high dose, single or two shots; 5 received placebo; per-sample allocation not given. Sampling happened 63 days after the first vaccine or placebo injection. Within Boston, the person who donated was an adult of 18-55 years. The assay was immunoSEQ multiplex PCR, and TCRdb's table has in-frame clones only and misses some. Of hundreds of thousands of clones listed, around 89% were seen once; the top ten hold roughly 1.5%.

Here the sequenced sample was peripheral blood, taken in a trial of Ad26.COV2.S vaccine versus placebo. This chain connects TRBV4-3 to TRBJ2-6; 8 bases fit TRBD1. The receptor was isolated from a person between 18 and 65 years old who received the Ad26.COV2.S COVID-19 vaccine or a placebo. In DNA, the CDR3 is TGCGCCAGCAGCCAACGCGACAGGGGTACTGTCCCTGGGGCCAACGTCCTGACTTTC. Translation gives CASSQRDRGTVPGANVLTF.